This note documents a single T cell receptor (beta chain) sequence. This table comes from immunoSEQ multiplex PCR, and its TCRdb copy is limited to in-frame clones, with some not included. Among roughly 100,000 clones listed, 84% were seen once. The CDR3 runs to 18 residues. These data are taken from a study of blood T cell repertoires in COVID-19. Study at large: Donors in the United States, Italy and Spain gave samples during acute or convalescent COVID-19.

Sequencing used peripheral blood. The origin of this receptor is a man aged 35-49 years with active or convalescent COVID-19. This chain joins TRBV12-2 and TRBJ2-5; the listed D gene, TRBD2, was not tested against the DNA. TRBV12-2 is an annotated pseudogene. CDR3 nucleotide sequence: TGTGCAAGTCGCCAAAGGGAGTCTTTATATCTCGGCCAAGAGACCCAGTACTTC. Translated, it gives CASRQRESLYLGQETQYF.